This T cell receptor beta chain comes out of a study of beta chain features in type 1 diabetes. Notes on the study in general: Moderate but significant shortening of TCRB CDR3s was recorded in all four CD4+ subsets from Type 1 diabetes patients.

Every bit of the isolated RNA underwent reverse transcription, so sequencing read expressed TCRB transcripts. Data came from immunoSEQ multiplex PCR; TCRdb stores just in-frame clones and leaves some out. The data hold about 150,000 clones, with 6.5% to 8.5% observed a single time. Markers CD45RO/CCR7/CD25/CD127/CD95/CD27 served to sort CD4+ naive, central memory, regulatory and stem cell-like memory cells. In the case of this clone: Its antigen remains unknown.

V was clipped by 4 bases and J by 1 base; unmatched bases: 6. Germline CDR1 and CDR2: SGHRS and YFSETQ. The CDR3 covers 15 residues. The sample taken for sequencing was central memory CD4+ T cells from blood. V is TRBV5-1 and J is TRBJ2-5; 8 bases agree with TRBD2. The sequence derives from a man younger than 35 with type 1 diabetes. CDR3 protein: CASSTGLGLQETQYF. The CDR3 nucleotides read TGCGCCAGCAGCACGGGACTAGGACTCCAAGAGACCCAGTACTTC.